Given below is one T cell receptor beta chain in context. This entry comes from a study of CD8+CD57+ T cells in acquired aplastic anemia. According to the study, genomic DNA was the template for TCR beta VDJ and CDR3 profiling. TCRdb reprocessed the reads with MiXCR, giving one entry per CDR3 protein. The top ten clones hold 1.1% of a sample with about 210,000 distinct CDR3 sequences, approximately 35% of them seen once. The sequence was obtained from a human donor in good health, serving as a control. Source material: sorted CD4+, CD8+, or CD8+CD57+ T cells (not recorded which) from PBMCs.

The CDR3 region is CASLPLPRGSGSDTQYF. In DNA, the CDR3 is TGTGCCAGCCTACCCCTACCCCGGGGAAGCGGATCAGATACGCAGTATTTT. V and J are TRBV6-1 and TRBJ2-3, with D possibly matching TRBD2 (5 bases). The germline V and J ends were trimmed by 8 bases and 4 bases, with 25 bases remaining between them. Germline CDR1 MNHNS, CDR2 SASEGT. There are 17 residues in the CDR3.